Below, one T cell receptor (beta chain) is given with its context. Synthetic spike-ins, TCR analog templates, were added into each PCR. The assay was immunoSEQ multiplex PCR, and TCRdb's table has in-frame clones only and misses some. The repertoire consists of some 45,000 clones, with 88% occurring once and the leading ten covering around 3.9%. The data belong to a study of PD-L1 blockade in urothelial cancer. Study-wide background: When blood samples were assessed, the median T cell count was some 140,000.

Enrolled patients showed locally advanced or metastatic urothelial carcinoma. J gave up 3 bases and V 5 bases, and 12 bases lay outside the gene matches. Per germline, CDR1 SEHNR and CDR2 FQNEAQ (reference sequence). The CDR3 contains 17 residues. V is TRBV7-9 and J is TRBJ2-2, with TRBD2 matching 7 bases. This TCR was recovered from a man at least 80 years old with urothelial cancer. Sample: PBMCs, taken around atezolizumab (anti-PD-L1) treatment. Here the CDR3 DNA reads TGTGCCAGCAGCCCGGGACTACCCGTATCGGACACCGGGGAGCTGTTTTTT. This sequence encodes CASSPGLPVSDTGELFF.